This record looks at one TCR beta chain sequence and its context. Its antigen is undetermined. Germline CDR1 SGDLS, CDR2 YYNGEE. The CDR3 is 13 residues long. Trimming removed 3 bases at V and 5 bases at J, with 11 bases between. Profiling relied on immunoSEQ multiplex PCR, and the TCRdb table lists in-frame clones only, not all of them. In the table there are about 83,000 clones, 84% of which are singletons. This sample was taken from a study of OX40 agonist ivuxolimab in advanced cancers. Notes on the study in general: On average, a greater number of expanded clones characterised CD8+ T cells relative to CD4+. Individuals who were partial responders at 0.1-3.0 mg/kg had clonal expansion that ranked among the lowest.

Collection of blood occurred at baseline, at cycle 4 day 1, and at cycle 7 day 1. The sequencing used CD4+ or CD8+ T cells sorted from blood, collected in a trial of the OX40 agonist ivuxolimab. The rearrangement links TRBV9 to TRBJ1-1; D not certain. This receptor was identified in an adult with an advanced solid tumor such as melanoma, head and neck, liver or kidney cancer. The DNA for the CDR3 is TGTGCCAGCAGCGCTTCAATTAGGACTGAAGCTTTCTTT. This gives the protein CASSASIRTEAFF.